This T cell receptor beta chain was documented in a study of regulatory T cells in long-lasting Graves disease. Building of the TCR beta libraries involved iRepertoire HTBI primers and Arm-PCR of CDR3 regions. Original data processing: Samples collectively showed 62 TRBV and more than 11 TRBJ segments. One entry per CDR3 protein, called by TCRdb with MiXCR from the multiplex PCR reads. TCRdb assigned the V and J calls; the authors' analysis was not used. Of approximately 290,000 distinct CDR3 sequences listed, 22% were seen once; the top ten hold 56%. The time point was: persistent/refractory GD, antithyroid drugs over 5 years with positive TRAb. Making the TCR library involved RNA that had been extracted from PBMCs. The CDR3 totals 16 residues. V shed 5 bases and J shed 5 bases, with 18 bases lying between them. Looked up from germline, CDR1 is SGHTA and CDR2 is FQGNSA.

Sequences were derived from peripheral blood mononuclear cells (PBMCs), sampled when the disease was refractory, from a patient treated with antithyroid drugs. This chain connects TRBV7-2 to TRBJ2-2; tentatively, D is TRBD2 (6 bases). This sequence was found in a female donor with Graves disease. This chain's CDR3 is CASSDGTLVSTGELFF. The CDR3 coding sequence is TGTGCCAGCAGCGACGGGACTCTTGTTAGTACCGGGGAGCTGTTTTTT.